The 14 T cell receptor beta chains below come from one sample, sequenced in a study of human T cells and chemical hapten exposure. TCRdb re-derived calls from the RACE reads in MiXCR, one entry per CDR3 protein. This sample carries approximately 320,000 distinct CDR3 sequences, around 5.5% of them seen once, and the ten largest clones take around 8%. Time point denoted: pre-sensitization, week 0. Indicated treatment: therapeutic diphenylcyclopropenone sensitization with weekly scalp DPC. The material sequenced was whole blood, taken in connection with sensitization to the hapten diphenylcyclopropenone (DPC). Receptors originate from a woman aged 18-29 years with alopecia areata. Some clones in this sample may be carry-over from other donors' samples.

Only a few counts were recorded for this clonotype. The V gene is TRBV19, the J gene TRBJ1-2; no definite D call. CDR1 is LNHDA and CDR2 is SQIVND in the germline V gene (reference sequence). V shed 4 bases and J shed 8 bases, with 17 bases lying between them. This CDR3 is 14 amino acids long. The CDR3 DNA sequence: TGTGCCAGTAGTAGTGCCAGTACCTTTTACGGCTACACCTTC. Translating gives CASSSASTFYGYTF.

The V call is TRBV10-3, the J call TRBJ2-2, with D unclear. CDR3 length: 12 amino acids. V was trimmed by 0 bases and J by 7 bases, leaving 3 bases between them. Germline CDR1 and CDR2: ENHRY and SYGVKD. This CDR3 reads CAISESVGELFF. The CDR3 DNA sequence: TGTGCCATCAGTGAGTCCGTCGGGGAGCTGTTTTTT.

Many counts were recorded for this clonotype. The rearrangement uses TRBV10-3 and TRBJ2-7; D possibly corresponds to TRBD1 (5 bases). The germline V gene encodes CDR1 ENHRY and CDR2 SYGVKD. The ends were cut back, 7 bases at V and 0 bases at J, with 13 bases in the middle. The CDR3 sequence is 14 residues long. CDR3 in DNA: TGTGCCATCAAGCCGGACATAAGCTCCTACGAGCAGTACTTC. This encodes CAIKPDISSYEQYF.

In regard to this clonotype: It may be a read error: a sequence one base away is much more abundant. Because it lacks the conserved phenylalanine or tryptophan at the end, this CDR3 is likely a read error. J is TRBJ2-3 and V is TRBV20-1; 9 nucleotides agree with TRBD2. With 7 bases clipped from V and 4 bases from J, the junction kept 9 bases outside the gene matches. The germline CDR1 and CDR2 sequences are DFQATT and SNEGSKA (reference sequence). The CDR3 runs to 14 residues. The CDR3 bases are TGCAGTGTCATTGCGGGGGGGGCAGCAGATACGCAGTATCTT. This codes for CSVIAGGAADTQYL.

This clonotype showed up just a few times. The chain combines TRBV2 with TRBJ1-2; D gene unclear. Germline CDR1 reads SNHLY; CDR2 reads FYNNEI. With 3 bases removed from V and 7 bases from J, the gap between germline ends came to 12 bases. This CDR3 has 13 amino acids. The CDR3 DNA follows: TGTGCCAGCAGTGATAAGGAAGCGGGTGGCTACACCTTC. This encodes CASSDKEAGGYTF.

This clonotype was picked up a small number of times. This chain links TRBV9 with TRBJ2-5; 15 positions match TRBD2. The length of the CDR3 is 16 residues. The germline CDR1 and CDR2 sequences are SGDLS and YYNGEE. The V segment lost 4 bases and the J segment 4 bases; nucleotides outside the gene matches: 5. This chain's CDR3 is CASSSGLAGGLETQYF. CDR3 nucleotide sequence: TGTGCCAGCAGCTCGGGACTAGCGGGGGGTCTAGAGACCCAGTACTTC.

This clonotype appeared many times. This chain connects TRBV20-1 to TRBJ2-3, with 9 bases that match TRBD1. J gave up 6 bases and V 1 base, and 8 bases lay outside the gene matches. CDR1 DFQATT and CDR2 SNEGSKA come from the germline V gene (reference sequence). The CDR3 consists of 15 residues. CDR3: CSARGPGQGIDTQYF. In DNA form, the CDR3 reads TGCAGTGCTAGAGGTCCGGGACAGGGTATCGATACGCAGTATTTT.

This clonotype was seen ten or more times. The CDR3 bases are TGTGCCAGCAGCTTTACAGGGACTAATTCACCCCTCCACTTT. Its translation is CASSFTGTNSPLHF. J is TRBJ1-6 and V is TRBV7-8; TRBD1 is a possible D gene (6 bases). CDR1 is SGHVS, CDR2 FQNEAQ, per germline. The V end lost 3 bases, the J end lost 6 bases, and 9 bases lay between the germline ends. The CDR3 length is 14 residues.

There are many counts of this clonotype. The V call is TRBV28, the J call TRBJ1-1, with 10 bases identical to TRBD1. CDR1 is MDHEN, CDR2 SYDVKM, per germline. With V trimmed by 4 bases and J by 5 bases, 4 bases remained unmatched. The CDR3 length is 14 residues. CDR3 nucleotides: TGTGCCAGCAGTTCAGGACAGGGGGGGACTGAAGCTTTCTTT. Protein sequence: CASSSGQGGTEAFF.

This clonotype was recorded a few times. The chain recombines TRBV28 with TRBJ2-7, with D unclear. Germline V gene sequence: CDR1 MDHEN, CDR2 SYDVKM. This CDR3 is 11 amino acids long. V lost 3 bases, J lost 6 bases, and 6 bases lay in between. For the CDR3, the DNA is TGTGCCAGCAGTTTTCTTTTCGAGCAGTACTTC. Its translation is CASSFLFEQYF.

This clonotype was counted between two and nine times. The CDR3 region has the DNA TGCGCCAGCAGCTTGGAGGGAGCGAACACCGGGGAGCTGTTTTTT. Translation gives CASSLEGANTGELFF. This chain links TRBV5-1 with TRBJ2-2; perhaps TRBD2 as D (5 bases). CDR1 and CDR2 from the germline V gene are SGHRS and YFSETQ. Trimming took off 0 bases at V and 0 bases at J, with 6 bases between the two ends. The CDR3 covers 15 residues. The variable domain in full, with the rest retrieved from reference TRBV5-1 and TRBJ2-2, is KAGVTQTPRYLIKTRGQQVTLSCSPISGHRSVSWYQQTPGQGLQFLFEYFSETQRNKGNFPGRFSGRQFSNSRSEMNVSTLELGDSALYLCASSLEGANTGELFFGEGSRLTVL.

This clonotype has more than one count but fewer than ten. The chain uses TRBV4-2 and TRBJ1-1, with 7 positions matching TRBD1. J lost 1 base, V lost 3 bases, and 14 bases had no gene match. Germline CDR1 reads LGHNA; CDR2 reads YNFKEQ. CDR3 size: 18 residues. The CDR3 coding sequence is TGTGCCAGCAGCCACGAGACCGGGACAGAGATTCCGAACACTGAAGCTTTCTTT. Protein sequence: CASSHETGTEIPNTEAFF.

This clonotype was picked up many times. V usage is TRBV29-1 and J usage is TRBJ1-2; no reliable D call. V was clipped by 5 bases and J by 1 base, with 5 bases between them. The CDR3 sequence is 11 residues long. The germline V gene has CDR1 SQVTM and CDR2 ANQGSEA. The CDR3 region has the DNA TGCAGCGTTCGACATAACTATGGCTACACCTTC. Translating it yields CSVRHNYGYTF.

The V gene is TRBV19, the J gene TRBJ2-1; TRBD1 might be the D (6 bases). CDR3 size: 14 residues. V gave up 5 bases and J gave up 6 bases, with 14 bases separating them. CDR1 and CDR2 from the germline V gene are LNHDA and SQIVND (reference sequence). CDR3: CASSQTGNPNEQFF. For the CDR3, the DNA is TGTGCCAGTAGTCAGACAGGTAACCCCAATGAGCAGTTCTTC.